This T cell receptor (beta chain) was recorded in a study of beta chain features in type 1 diabetes. Findings and caveats of the study: In every one of the four CD4+ subsets, TCRB CDR3s were moderately but significantly shorter in Type 1 diabetes patients.

J was trimmed by 5 bases and V by 7 bases; bases with no gene match: 4. Germline CDR1 is SQVTM and CDR2 is ANQGSEA. This CDR3 is 13 amino acids long. To note about this clone: Its specificity is unknown.

Of the isolated RNA, all was reverse transcribed, and so the sequenced material was expressed TCRB transcripts. TCRdb keeps only in-frame clones here, not all; method: immunoSEQ multiplex PCR. Here the sample spans some 230,000 clones, 9% to 10% being singletons. Sequencing used naive CD4+ T cells from blood. The chain has TRBV29-1 and TRBJ2-1; TRBD2 matches 11 bases. The receptor comes from a young woman in good health. DNA of the CDR3: TGCAGCGCTGGGGGACTAGCGGACAATGAGCAGTTCTTC. Protein product: CSAGGLADNEQFF.